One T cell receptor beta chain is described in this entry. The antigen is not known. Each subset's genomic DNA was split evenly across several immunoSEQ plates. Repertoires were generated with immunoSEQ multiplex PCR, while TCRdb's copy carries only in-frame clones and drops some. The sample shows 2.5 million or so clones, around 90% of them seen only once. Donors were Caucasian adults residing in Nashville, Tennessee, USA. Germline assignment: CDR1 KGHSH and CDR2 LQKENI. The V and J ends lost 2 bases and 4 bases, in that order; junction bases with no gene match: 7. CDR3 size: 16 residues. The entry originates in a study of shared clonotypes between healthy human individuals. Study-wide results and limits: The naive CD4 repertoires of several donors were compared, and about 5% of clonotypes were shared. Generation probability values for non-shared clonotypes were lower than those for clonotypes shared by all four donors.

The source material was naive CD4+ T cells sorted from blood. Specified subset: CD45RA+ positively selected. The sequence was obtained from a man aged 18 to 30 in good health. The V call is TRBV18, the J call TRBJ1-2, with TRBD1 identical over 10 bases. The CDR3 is CASSPTGTGEIYGYTF. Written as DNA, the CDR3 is TGTGCCAGCTCACCAACCGGGACAGGGGAGATCTATGGCTACACCTTC.